The clone carrying this TCR beta chain was found many times. Its specificity is not known. The CDR3 is cut off 3 residues early in the read; its end comes from the germline J gene. This specimen belongs to a study of T cell clonality in common variable immunodeficiency. The CDR3 sequence is 16 residues long. Germline V gene sequence: CDR1 SNHLY, CDR2 FYNNEI. J lost 4 bases, V lost 4 bases, and 4 bases had no gene match. Using immunoSEQ multiplex PCR, the repertoire was profiled, and TCRdb retains in-frame clones only, with some absent. Recorded here are around 45,000 clones, none singletons. Study-level results: Compared with healthy controls, CVID subjects showed increased TCRbeta clonality, mostly in about a third.

The sample taken for sequencing was peripheral blood mononuclear cells. This TCR was recovered from a person aged 18 to 69 in good health. This sequence joins TRBV2 and TRBJ2-2, with TRBD2 matching 12 bases. The CDR3 bases that were read are TGTGCCAGCAGTGGTTCTAGCGGGAGGGCCACCGGGGAG. Encoded protein: CASSGSSGRATGE. The whole CDR3 protein reads CASSGSSGRATGELFF. Full variable domain (rest looked up from reference TRBV2 and TRBJ2-2): EPEVTQTPSHQVTQMGQEVILRCVPISNHLYFYWYRQILGQKVEFLVSFYNNEISEKSEIFDDQFSVERPDGSNFTLKIRSTKLEDSAMYFCASSGSSGRATGELFFGEGSRLTVL.